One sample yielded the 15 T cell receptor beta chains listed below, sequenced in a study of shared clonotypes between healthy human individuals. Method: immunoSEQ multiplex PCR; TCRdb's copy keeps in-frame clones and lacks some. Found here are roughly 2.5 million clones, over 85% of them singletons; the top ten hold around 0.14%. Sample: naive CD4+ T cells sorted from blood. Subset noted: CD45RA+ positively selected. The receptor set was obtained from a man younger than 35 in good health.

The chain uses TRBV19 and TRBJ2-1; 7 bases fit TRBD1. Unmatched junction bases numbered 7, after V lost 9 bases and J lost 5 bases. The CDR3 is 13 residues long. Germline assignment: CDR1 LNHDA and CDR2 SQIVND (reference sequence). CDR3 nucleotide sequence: TGTGCCAGCATGGACAGGTCAAACAATGAGCAGTTCTTC. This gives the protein CASMDRSNNEQFF.

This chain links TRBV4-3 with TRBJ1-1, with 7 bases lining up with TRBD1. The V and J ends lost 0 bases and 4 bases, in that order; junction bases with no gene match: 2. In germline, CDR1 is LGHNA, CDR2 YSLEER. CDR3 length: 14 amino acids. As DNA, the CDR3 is TGCGCCAGCAGCCAAGAAGACAGGGCCACTGAAGCTTTCTTT. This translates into CASSQEDRATEAFF.

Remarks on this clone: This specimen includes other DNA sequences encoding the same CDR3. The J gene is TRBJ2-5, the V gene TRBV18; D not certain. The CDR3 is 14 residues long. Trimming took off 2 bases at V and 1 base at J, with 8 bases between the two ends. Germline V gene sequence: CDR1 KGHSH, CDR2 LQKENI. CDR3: CASSPVYSQETQYF. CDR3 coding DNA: TGTGCCAGCTCACCAGTTTACAGCCAAGAGACCCAGTACTTC.

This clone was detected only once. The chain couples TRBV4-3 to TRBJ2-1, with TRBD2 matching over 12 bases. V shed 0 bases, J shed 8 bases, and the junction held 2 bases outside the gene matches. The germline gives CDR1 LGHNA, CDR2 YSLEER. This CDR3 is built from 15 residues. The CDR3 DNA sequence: TGCGCCAGCAGCCAAGATCGACTAGCGGGAGATGAGCAGTTCTTC. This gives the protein CASSQDRLAGDEQFF.

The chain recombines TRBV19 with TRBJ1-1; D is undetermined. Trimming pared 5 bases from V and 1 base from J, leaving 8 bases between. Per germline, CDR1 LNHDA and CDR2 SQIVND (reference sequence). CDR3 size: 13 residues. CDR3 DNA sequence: TGTGCCAGTAGTTCTACAGAGAACACTGAAGCTTTCTTT. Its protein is CASSSTENTEAFF.

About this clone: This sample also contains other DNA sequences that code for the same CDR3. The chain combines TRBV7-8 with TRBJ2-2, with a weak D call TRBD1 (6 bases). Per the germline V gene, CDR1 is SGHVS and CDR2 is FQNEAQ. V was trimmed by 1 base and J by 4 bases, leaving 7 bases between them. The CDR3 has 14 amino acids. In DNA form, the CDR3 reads TGTGCCAGCAGCTTAGTAGGGGGCACCGGGGAGCTGTTTTTT. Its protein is CASSLVGGTGELFF. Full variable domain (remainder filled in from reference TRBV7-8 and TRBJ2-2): GAGVSQSPRYKVAKRGQDVALRCDPISGHVSLFWYQQALGQGPEFLTYFQNEAQLDKSGLPSDRFFAERPEGSVSTLKIQRTQQEDSAVYLCASSLVGGTGELFFGEGSRLTVL.

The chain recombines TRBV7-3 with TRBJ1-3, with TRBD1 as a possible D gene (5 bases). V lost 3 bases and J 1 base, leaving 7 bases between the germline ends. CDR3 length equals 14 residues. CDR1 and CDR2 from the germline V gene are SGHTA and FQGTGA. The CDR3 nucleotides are TGTGCCAGCAGCTTGGGGCTTTCTGGAAACACCATATATTTT. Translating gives CASSLGLSGNTIYF.

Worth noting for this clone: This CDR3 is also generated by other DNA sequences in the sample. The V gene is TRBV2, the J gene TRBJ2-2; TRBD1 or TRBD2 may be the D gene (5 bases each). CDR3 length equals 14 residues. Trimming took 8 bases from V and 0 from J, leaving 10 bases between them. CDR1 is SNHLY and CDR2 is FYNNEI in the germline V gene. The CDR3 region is CASLGTSNTGELFF. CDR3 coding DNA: TGTGCCAGCCTGGGGACCTCGAACACCGGGGAGCTGTTTTTT.

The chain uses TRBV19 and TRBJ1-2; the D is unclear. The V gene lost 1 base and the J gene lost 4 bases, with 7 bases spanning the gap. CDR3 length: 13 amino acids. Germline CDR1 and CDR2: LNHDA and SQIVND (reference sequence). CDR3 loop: CASSIAIGYGYTF. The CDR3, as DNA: TGTGCCAGTAGTATAGCGATCGGCTATGGCTACACCTTC. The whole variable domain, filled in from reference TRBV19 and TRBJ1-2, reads DGGITQSPKYLFRKEGQNVTLSCEQNLNHDAMYWYRQDPGQGLRLIYYSQIVNDFQKGDIAEGYSVSREKKESFPLTVTSAQKNPTAFYLCASSIAIGYGYTFGSGTRLTVV.

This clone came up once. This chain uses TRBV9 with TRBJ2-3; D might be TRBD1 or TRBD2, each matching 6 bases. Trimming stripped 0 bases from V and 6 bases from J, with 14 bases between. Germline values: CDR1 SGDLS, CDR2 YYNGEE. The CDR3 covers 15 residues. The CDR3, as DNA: TGTGCCAGCAGCGTAGGAAGGGGGGCCCAGGATACGCAGTATTTT. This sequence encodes CASSVGRGAQDTQYF.

The CDR3 DNA reads as TGTGCCAGAGACAGGGTGGGAACTGAAGCTTTCTTT. This encodes CARDRVGTEAFF. This sequence joins TRBV30 and TRBJ1-1, with 7 nucleotides matching TRBD1. This CDR3 region has 12 residues. Germline-derived CDR1 and CDR2 are GTSNPN and SVGIG (reference sequence). V shed 8 bases and J 5 bases; nucleotides not matched to a gene: 8.

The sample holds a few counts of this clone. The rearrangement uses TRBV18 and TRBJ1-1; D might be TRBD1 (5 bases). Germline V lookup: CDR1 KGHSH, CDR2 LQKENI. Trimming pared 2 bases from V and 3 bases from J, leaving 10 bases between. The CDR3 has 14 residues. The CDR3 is CASSPDLRDTEAFF. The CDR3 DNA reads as TGTGCCAGCTCACCAGATCTCAGGGACACTGAAGCTTTCTTT.

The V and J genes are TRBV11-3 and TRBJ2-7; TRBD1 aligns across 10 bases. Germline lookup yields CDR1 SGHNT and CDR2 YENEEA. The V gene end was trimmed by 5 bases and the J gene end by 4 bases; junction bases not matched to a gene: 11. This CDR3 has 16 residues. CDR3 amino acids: CASSPTSGTGVYEQYF. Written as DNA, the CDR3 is TGTGCCAGCAGCCCGACTTCCGGGACAGGGGTATACGAGCAGTACTTC.

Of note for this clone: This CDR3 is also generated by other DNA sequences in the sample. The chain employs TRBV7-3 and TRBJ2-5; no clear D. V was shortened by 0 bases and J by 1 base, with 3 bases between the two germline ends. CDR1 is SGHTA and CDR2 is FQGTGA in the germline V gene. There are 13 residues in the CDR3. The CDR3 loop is CASSLTLQETQYF. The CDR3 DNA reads TGTGCCAGCAGCTTAACGCTCCAAGAGACCCAGTACTTC.

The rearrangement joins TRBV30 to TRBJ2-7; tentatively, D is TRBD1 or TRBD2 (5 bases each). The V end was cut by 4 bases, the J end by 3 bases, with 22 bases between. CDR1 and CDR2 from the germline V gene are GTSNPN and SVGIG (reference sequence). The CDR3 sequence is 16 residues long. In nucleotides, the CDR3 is TGTGCCTGGACCCCCCGGGGTCGGGGACGCAGCTACGAGCAGTACTTC. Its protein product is CAWTPRGRGRSYEQYF.